The 5 T cell receptor beta chains listed next were all sequenced from one sample in a study of cytomegalovirus exposure and HLA in healthy donors. Primers: 60 Vbeta forward and 13 Jbeta reverse. Assay: immunoSEQ multiplex PCR; the TCRdb copy retains only in-frame clones and omits some. The sample holds some 120,000 clones, 65% to 80% seen once. The sequenced material came from PBMCs. The receptors were sampled from a female donor in good health and CMV-seronegative.

V is TRBV2 and J is TRBJ2-7, with D maybe TRBD2 (5 bases). The CDR3 consists of 13 residues. Germline CDR1 SNHLY, CDR2 FYNNEI. The V end was cut by 7 bases, the J end by 0 bases, with 10 bases between. CDR3 DNA: TGTGCCAGCACGACGGGAAGCTCCTACGAGCAGTACTTC. This sequence encodes CASTTGSSYEQYF.

The chain couples TRBV7-2 to TRBJ1-5, with 9 bases fitting TRBD1. The germline CDR1 and CDR2 sequences are SGHTA and FQGNSA. The CDR3 is 15 amino acids. After removal of 5 bases from V and 1 base from J, the junction contained 3 bases not matched to a gene. CDR3 bases: TGTGCCAGCAGCCGGGGGACAGGGAGCAATCAGCCCCAGCATTTT. It is translated as CASSRGTGSNQPQHF.

This rearrangement joins TRBV9 to TRBJ2-5; 7 bases fit TRBD2. Germline CDR1 is SGDLS and CDR2 is YYNGEE. This CDR3 region has 17 residues. V lost 4 bases to trimming and J lost 4 bases; unmatched junction nucleotides: 16. CDR3 sequence (DNA): TGTGCCAGCAGCCCCGTCACAGGACTAGTTTCAGGAGAGACCCAGTACTTC. Translated, it gives CASSPVTGLVSGETQYF.

This chain joins TRBV7-9 and TRBJ1-5, with TRBD1 as a possible D gene (6 bases). Germline CDR1 is SEHNR and CDR2 is FQNEAQ (reference sequence). This CDR3 contains 13 residues. Trimming removed 8 bases from V and 7 bases from J, with 15 bases in between. The CDR3 DNA reads as TGTGCCAGCGGCGGGGAGGGGGGGCAGCCCCAGCATTTT. This gives the protein CASGGEGGQPQHF.

The chain joins TRBV6-6 to TRBJ1-2; no definite D call. CDR3 length equals 13 residues. Trimming shortened V by 7 bases and J by 4 bases, and 13 bases separated the two germline ends. CDR1 MNHNY and CDR2 SVGAGI come from the germline V gene (reference sequence). The CDR3 is CASKEGRPYGYTF. CDR3 in DNA: TGTGCCAGCAAAGAGGGCCGGCCCTATGGCTACACCTTC.